The rows below give T cell receptor beta chains drawn from one sample of a study of TIL therapy for anti-PD-1-resistant metastatic lung cancer. Produced via immunoSEQ multiplex PCR; TCRdb's table is partial and in-frame only. The profile shows just under 60,000 clones, less than 75% of them singletons. Sample: blood, taken at baseline. All receptors derive from a person aged 30 to 80 with non-small cell lung cancer. Each CDR3 is given with its conserved first and last residue. The order of the fields is V gene, J gene, clone size, D gene, CDR3 DNA, CDR3 protein. D genes are given only for firm matches. Size tells how often a clone was seen (once, few, many) or the class of an expanded clone, and some rows leave it out.

v_gene: TRBV4-3; j_gene: TRBJ1-1; abundance: NA; d_gene: NA; CDR3nt: TGCGCCAGCAGCCAAGGAAGTTGGGGGGGTCGGGCTTTCTTT; CDR3aa: CASSQGSWGGRAFF
v_gene: TRBV7-8; j_gene: TRBJ2-1; abundance: NA; d_gene: TRBD1; CDR3nt: TGTGCCAGCAGCCCCACAGGGGGCGGTGAGCAGTTCTTC; CDR3aa: CASSPTGGGEQFF
v_gene: TRBV12-5; j_gene: TRBJ2-5; abundance: once; d_gene: NA; CDR3nt: TGTGCTAGTGGTTTGAGACAGATCCAAGAGACCCAGTACTTC; CDR3aa: CASGLRQIQETQYF
v_gene: TRBV7-3; j_gene: TRBJ2-2; abundance: NA; d_gene: TRBD2; CDR3nt: TGTGCCAGCAGCCCCCTGACTAGCGGGAACACCGGGGAGCTGTTTTTT; CDR3aa: CASSPLTSGNTGELFF
v_gene: TRBV11-3; j_gene: TRBJ2-2; abundance: few; d_gene: NA; CDR3nt: TGTGCCAGCAGCGTCGGCAGCATTGCGAACACCGGGGAGCTGTTTTTT; CDR3aa: CASSVGSIANTGELFF
v_gene: TRBV9; j_gene: TRBJ2-5; abundance: NA; d_gene: NA; CDR3nt: TGTGCCAGCAGCGTAGGGTCACTAGTACGAGAGACCCAGTACTTC; CDR3aa: CASSVGSLVRETQYF
v_gene: TRBV6-5; j_gene: TRBJ2-1; abundance: few; d_gene: TRBD1; CDR3nt: TGTGCCAGCAGACAGACAGGGGGGACCTACAATGAGCAGTTCTTC; CDR3aa: CASRQTGGTYNEQFF
v_gene: TRBV4-3; j_gene: TRBJ2-1; abundance: few; d_gene: NA; CDR3nt: TGCGCCAGCAGCCAATTCCTTTACAATGAGCAGTTCTTC; CDR3aa: CASSQFLYNEQFF
v_gene: TRBV10-2; j_gene: TRBJ2-1; abundance: NA; d_gene: TRBD1; CDR3nt: TGCGCCAGCAGTGAGTCACAGGGGCGGAATGAGCAGTTCTTC; CDR3aa: CASSESQGRNEQFF
v_gene: TRBV7-2; j_gene: TRBJ2-7; abundance: few; d_gene: NA; CDR3nt: TGTGCCAGCAGCTTAGGGGACATGAGCTCCTACGAGCAGTACTTC; CDR3aa: CASSLGDMSSYEQYF
v_gene: TRBV28; j_gene: TRBJ2-7; abundance: NA; d_gene: NA; CDR3nt: TGTGCCAGCAGTTTATATGGGGGGGCGCGGTACGAGCAGTACTTC; CDR3aa: CASSLYGGARYEQYF
v_gene: TRBV7-2; j_gene: TRBJ2-1; abundance: NA; d_gene: NA; CDR3nt: TGTGCCAGCAGCTTAACCCTACTAGGGACTGAGCAGTTCTTC; CDR3aa: CASSLTLLGTEQFF
v_gene: TRBV4-1; j_gene: TRBJ2-7; abundance: NA; d_gene: NA; CDR3nt: TGCGCCAGCAGCCAAGGTAGCGAGTTTCGAAACGAGCAGTACTTC; CDR3aa: CASSQGSEFRNEQYF
v_gene: TRBV29-1; j_gene: TRBJ2-3; abundance: NA; d_gene: NA; CDR3nt: TGCAGCGGGGGCACCAGTGGCACAGATACGCAGTATTTT; CDR3aa: CSGGTSGTDTQYF
v_gene: TRBV19; j_gene: TRBJ1-5; abundance: NA; d_gene: NA; CDR3nt: TGTGCCAGTATGGCAACCGGGACATTGGGCAATCAGCCCCAGCATTTT; CDR3aa: CASMATGTLGNQPQHF
v_gene: TRBV4-3; j_gene: TRBJ2-5; abundance: NA; d_gene: NA; CDR3nt: TGCGCCAGCAGCCAAGGGCAGAGCCAAGAGACCCAGTACTTC; CDR3aa: CASSQGQSQETQYF
v_gene: TRBV11-3; j_gene: TRBJ2-6; abundance: NA; d_gene: NA; CDR3nt: TGTGCCAGCAGCTTATGGGGGGCCAACGTCCTGACTTTC; CDR3aa: CASSLWGANVLTF
v_gene: TRBV6-5; j_gene: TRBJ1-5; abundance: NA; d_gene: NA; CDR3nt: TGTGCCAGCAGTTACGAGGGCCTGATCAGCAATCAGCCCCAGCATTTT; CDR3aa: CASSYEGLISNQPQHF
v_gene: TRBV4-3; j_gene: TRBJ2-5; abundance: NA; d_gene: TRBD1; CDR3nt: TGCGCCAGCAGCCAAGAACGGGGACAGGGGAAAGAGACCCAGTACTTC; CDR3aa: CASSQERGQGKETQYF
v_gene: TRBV9; j_gene: TRBJ2-7; abundance: NA; d_gene: NA; CDR3nt: TGTGCCAGCAGCGTAGGTAGGGAGGCCTACGAGCAGTACTTC; CDR3aa: CASSVGREAYEQYF
v_gene: TRBV11-2; j_gene: TRBJ1-1; abundance: NA; d_gene: TRBD1; CDR3nt: TGTGCCAGCAGCTTAGGACCGACAGGGCTCACTGAAGCTTTCTTT; CDR3aa: CASSLGPTGLTEAFF
v_gene: TRBV19; j_gene: TRBJ1-5; abundance: NA; d_gene: NA; CDR3nt: TGTGCCAGTAGTATTATAAGGATGGGGCAGCCCCAGCATTTT; CDR3aa: CASSIIRMGQPQHF
v_gene: TRBV7-9; j_gene: TRBJ2-7; abundance: NA; d_gene: NA; CDR3nt: TGTGCCAGCAGCTCCCCTAGGGGGAGGGGAGAGCAGTACTTC; CDR3aa: CASSSPRGRGEQYF
v_gene: TRBV9; j_gene: TRBJ2-7; abundance: NA; d_gene: TRBD2; CDR3nt: TGTGCCAGCAGCGTAGGCGGGGGGACAACTTACGAGCAGTACTTC; CDR3aa: CASSVGGGTTYEQYF
v_gene: TRBV29-1; j_gene: TRBJ2-1; abundance: NA; d_gene: NA; CDR3nt: TGCAGCGTTGAGTGGTCTGCGAGCTCCTACAATGAGCAGTTCTTC; CDR3aa: CSVEWSASSYNEQFF
v_gene: TRBV28; j_gene: TRBJ1-2; abundance: NA; d_gene: NA; CDR3nt: TGTGCCAGCAGTTTCCGGGGGCGCTTGGGTGGCTACACCTTC; CDR3aa: CASSFRGRLGGYTF
v_gene: TRBV29-1; j_gene: TRBJ2-7; abundance: few; d_gene: TRBD2; CDR3nt: TGCAGCGTTGAGGCGGAAGGACTAGCGGGGGGGATCTACGAGCAGTACTTC; CDR3aa: CSVEAEGLAGGIYEQYF
v_gene: TRBV18; j_gene: TRBJ1-4; abundance: NA; d_gene: TRBD1; CDR3nt: TGTGCCAGCTCACTACGGGACAGGACTTGGACAGCAACTAATGAAAAACTGTTTTTT; CDR3aa: CASSLRDRTWTATNEKLFF
v_gene: TRBV6-5; j_gene: TRBJ1-2; abundance: NA; d_gene: NA; CDR3nt: TGTGCCAGCAGTCCCGACGGAGCTAACTATGGCTACACCTTC; CDR3aa: CASSPDGANYGYTF
v_gene: TRBV5-1; j_gene: TRBJ1-1; abundance: NA; d_gene: TRBD1; CDR3nt: TGCGCCAGCAGCAGGACAGGGTTGGACACTGAAGCTTTCTTT; CDR3aa: CASSRTGLDTEAFF
v_gene: TRBV7-2; j_gene: TRBJ2-1; abundance: NA; d_gene: NA; CDR3nt: TGTGCCAGCAGCTTAGGGCCGGATTACCCCTACAATGAGCAGTTCTTC; CDR3aa: CASSLGPDYPYNEQFF
v_gene: TRBV11-2; j_gene: TRBJ2-2; abundance: few; d_gene: NA; CDR3nt: TGTGCCAGCAGCTTAGAAGCCTTGTACGGGGAGCTGTTTTTT; CDR3aa: CASSLEALYGELFF
v_gene: TRBV6-4; j_gene: TRBJ1-4; abundance: NA; d_gene: NA; CDR3nt: TGTGCCAGCAGTGAGGGGGCAGGGGAAAAACTGTTTTTT; CDR3aa: CASSEGAGEKLFF
v_gene: TRBV30; j_gene: TRBJ2-5; abundance: NA; d_gene: TRBD2; CDR3nt: TGTGCCCGGACTAGCGGGAGGGTCAACCAAGAGACCCAGTACTTC; CDR3aa: CARTSGRVNQETQYF
v_gene: TRBV19; j_gene: TRBJ1-2; abundance: NA; d_gene: TRBD1; CDR3nt: TGTGCCAGTAGTATAGATCTCGGACAGGGGCCTAACTATGGCTACACCTTC; CDR3aa: CASSIDLGQGPNYGYTF
v_gene: TRBV7-2; j_gene: TRBJ2-7; abundance: NA; d_gene: TRBD2; CDR3nt: TGTGCCAGCAGCTTAGTTTCGGCTAGCGGGACGAGCTCCTACGAGCAGTACTTC; CDR3aa: CASSLVSASGTSSYEQYF
v_gene: TRBV6-5; j_gene: TRBJ1-2; abundance: NA; d_gene: NA; CDR3nt: TGTGCCAGCAGCCCTCAGCTCAGTCATGGCTACACCTTC; CDR3aa: CASSPQLSHGYTF
v_gene: TRBV9; j_gene: TRBJ2-3; abundance: NA; d_gene: NA; CDR3nt: TGTGCCAGCAGCGTATCAGGGGAGGGCACAGATACGCAGTATTTT; CDR3aa: CASSVSGEGTDTQYF
v_gene: TRBV5-6; j_gene: TRBJ2-1; abundance: NA; d_gene: NA; CDR3nt: TGTGCCAGCAGGATTGGCGGGGCGGCTGACTACAATGAGCAGTTCTTC; CDR3aa: CASRIGGAADYNEQFF
v_gene: TRBV4-1; j_gene: TRBJ2-5; abundance: NA; d_gene: NA; CDR3nt: TGCGCCAGCAGCCAAGGAGCAGGCCGGGTGGAGACCCAGTACTTC; CDR3aa: CASSQGAGRVETQYF
v_gene: TRBV27; j_gene: TRBJ2-5; abundance: NA; d_gene: TRBD1; CDR3nt: TGTGCCAGCAGTCCCAGGGTTACAGGGGGCGCAGAGACCCAGTACTTC; CDR3aa: CASSPRVTGGAETQYF
v_gene: TRBV30; j_gene: TRBJ1-6; abundance: NA; d_gene: NA; CDR3nt: TGTGCCTGGAGTGTAGCCCCAGGACGACCGGTCAGATTCCCCCTCCACTTT; CDR3aa: CAWSVAPGRPVRFPLHF
v_gene: TRBV19; j_gene: TRBJ2-3; abundance: NA; d_gene: TRBD2; CDR3nt: TGTGCCAGTAGTATACGAGCTAGCGGGGCAGATACGCAGTATTTT; CDR3aa: CASSIRASGADTQYF
v_gene: TRBV9; j_gene: TRBJ1-2; abundance: NA; d_gene: NA; CDR3nt: TGTGCCAGCAGCGTCACGTCGGCGGGAACATTCAACTATGGCTACACCTTC; CDR3aa: CASSVTSAGTFNYGYTF
v_gene: TRBV6-5; j_gene: TRBJ1-1; abundance: NA; d_gene: NA; CDR3nt: TGTGCCAGCAGTTACGACATAAAAGCCGAAGCTTTCTTT; CDR3aa: CASSYDIKAEAFF
v_gene: TRBV2; j_gene: TRBJ1-4; abundance: once; d_gene: NA; CDR3nt: TGTGCCAGCAGTGAAGCAGGGACGGCTAATGAAAAACTGTTTTTT; CDR3aa: CASSEAGTANEKLFF
v_gene: TRBV7-3; j_gene: TRBJ2-5; abundance: NA; d_gene: TRBD2; CDR3nt: TGTGCCAGCAGCCTAAACCCGGGACTAGCGGGAGAGACCCAGTACTTC; CDR3aa: CASSLNPGLAGETQYF
v_gene: TRBV6-1; j_gene: TRBJ2-7; abundance: NA; d_gene: NA; CDR3nt: TGTGCCAGCAGCTCAACTCAGGGGAACGAGCAGTACTTC; CDR3aa: CASSSTQGNEQYF
v_gene: TRBV30; j_gene: TRBJ1-1; abundance: few; d_gene: NA; CDR3nt: TGTGCCGGGGGGGCGTTGACAGGTTCCTACCGTCACACTGAAGCTTTCTTT; CDR3aa: CAGGALTGSYRHTEAFF
v_gene: TRBV19; j_gene: TRBJ2-7; abundance: NA; d_gene: NA; CDR3nt: TGTGCCAGTGGCCCGGGGTCCTACGAGCAGTACTTC; CDR3aa: CASGPGSYEQYF
v_gene: TRBV5-1; j_gene: TRBJ2-5; abundance: NA; d_gene: NA; CDR3nt: TGCGCCAGCAGTCTCGTACAAGAGACCCAGTACTTC; CDR3aa: CASSLVQETQYF
v_gene: TRBV4-1; j_gene: TRBJ2-7; abundance: NA; d_gene: NA; CDR3nt: TGCGCCAGCAGCCAACCACAGACTATTTCCTACGAGCAGTACTTC; CDR3aa: CASSQPQTISYEQYF
v_gene: TRBV19; j_gene: TRBJ2-2; abundance: few; d_gene: NA; CDR3nt: TGTGCCAGTAGTATACTAAGGGGGGCGAACACCGGGGAGCTGTTTTTT; CDR3aa: CASSILRGANTGELFF
v_gene: TRBV9; j_gene: TRBJ2-7; abundance: NA; d_gene: TRBD2; CDR3nt: TGTGCCAGCAGCGTCACTAGCGGGCGTTCCTACGAGCAGTACTTC; CDR3aa: CASSVTSGRSYEQYF
v_gene: TRBV19; j_gene: TRBJ2-1; abundance: NA; d_gene: TRBD1; CDR3nt: TGTGCCAGTAGTATGATAGGGACAGGGGGCAATGAGCAGTTCTTC; CDR3aa: CASSMIGTGGNEQFF
v_gene: TRBV10-2; j_gene: TRBJ1-5; abundance: NA; d_gene: NA; CDR3nt: TGCGCCAGCAGTGATAACGGGGGGCTTCAGCCCCAGCATTTT; CDR3aa: CASSDNGGLQPQHF
v_gene: TRBV4-3; j_gene: TRBJ2-7; abundance: NA; d_gene: NA; CDR3nt: TGCGCCAGCAGCCAAGATCAGGGCTACGAGCAGTACTTC; CDR3aa: CASSQDQGYEQYF